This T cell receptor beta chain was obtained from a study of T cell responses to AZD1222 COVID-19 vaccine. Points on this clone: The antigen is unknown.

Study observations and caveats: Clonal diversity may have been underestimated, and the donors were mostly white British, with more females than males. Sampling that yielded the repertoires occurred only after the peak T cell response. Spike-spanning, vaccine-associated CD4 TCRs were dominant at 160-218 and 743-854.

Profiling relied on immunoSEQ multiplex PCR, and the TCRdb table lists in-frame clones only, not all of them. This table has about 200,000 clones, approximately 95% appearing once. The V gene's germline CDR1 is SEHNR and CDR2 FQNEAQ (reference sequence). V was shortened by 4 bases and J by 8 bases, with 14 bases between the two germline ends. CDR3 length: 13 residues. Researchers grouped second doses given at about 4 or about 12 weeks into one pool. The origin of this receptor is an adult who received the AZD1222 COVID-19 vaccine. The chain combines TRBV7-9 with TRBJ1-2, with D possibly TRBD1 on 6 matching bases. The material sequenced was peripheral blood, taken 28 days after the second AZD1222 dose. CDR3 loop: CASSSQGTGGYTF. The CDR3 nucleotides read TGTGCCAGCAGCTCCCAGGGGACGGGGGGCTACACCTTC.